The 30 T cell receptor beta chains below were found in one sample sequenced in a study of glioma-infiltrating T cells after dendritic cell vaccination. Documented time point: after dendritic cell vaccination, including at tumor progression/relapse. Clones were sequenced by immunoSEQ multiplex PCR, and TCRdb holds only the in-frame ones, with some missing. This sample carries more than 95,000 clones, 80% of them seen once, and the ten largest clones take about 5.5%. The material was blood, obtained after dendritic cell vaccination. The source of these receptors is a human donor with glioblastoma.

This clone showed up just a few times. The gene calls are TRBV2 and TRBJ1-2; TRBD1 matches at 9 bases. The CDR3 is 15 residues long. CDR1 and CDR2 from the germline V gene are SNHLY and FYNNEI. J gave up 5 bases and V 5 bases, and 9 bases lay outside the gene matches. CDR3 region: CASSLQGAVGYGYTF. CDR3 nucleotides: TGTGCCAGCAGTCTACAGGGGGCAGTTGGGTATGGCTACACCTTC.

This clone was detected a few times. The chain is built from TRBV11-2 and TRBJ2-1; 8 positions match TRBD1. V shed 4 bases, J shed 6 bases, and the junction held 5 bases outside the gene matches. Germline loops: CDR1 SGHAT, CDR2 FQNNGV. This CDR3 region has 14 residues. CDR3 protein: CASSSDRDSNEQFF. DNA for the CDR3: TGTGCCAGCAGCTCGGACAGGGATTCCAATGAGCAGTTCTTC.

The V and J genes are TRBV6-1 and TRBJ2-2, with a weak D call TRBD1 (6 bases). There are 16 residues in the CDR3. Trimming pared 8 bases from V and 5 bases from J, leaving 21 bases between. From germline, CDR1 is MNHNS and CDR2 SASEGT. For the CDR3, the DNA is TGTGCCAGCCTTGAAGAGGGCAGGGGATGGACCGGGGAGCTGTTTTTT. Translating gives CASLEEGRGWTGELFF.

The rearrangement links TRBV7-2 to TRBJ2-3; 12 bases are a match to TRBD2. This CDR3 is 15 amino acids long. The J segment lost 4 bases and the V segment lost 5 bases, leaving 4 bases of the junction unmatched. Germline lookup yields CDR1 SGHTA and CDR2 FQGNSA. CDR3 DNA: TGTGCCAGCAGCGTGGGGACTAGCGGGCCAGATACGCAGTATTTT. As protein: CASSVGTSGPDTQYF. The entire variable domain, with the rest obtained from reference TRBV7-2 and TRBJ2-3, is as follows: GAGVSQSPSNKVTEKGKDVELRCDPISGHTALYWYRQSLGQGLEFLIYFQGNSAPDKSGLPSDRFSAERTGGSVSTLTIQRTQQEDSAVYLCASSVGTSGPDTQYFGPGTRLTVL.

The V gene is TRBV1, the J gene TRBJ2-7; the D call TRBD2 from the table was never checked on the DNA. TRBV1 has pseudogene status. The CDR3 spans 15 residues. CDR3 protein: CTSSQLRTHAYEQYF. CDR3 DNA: TGCACCAGCAGCCAGCTCAGGACTCATGCCTACGAGCAGTACTTC.

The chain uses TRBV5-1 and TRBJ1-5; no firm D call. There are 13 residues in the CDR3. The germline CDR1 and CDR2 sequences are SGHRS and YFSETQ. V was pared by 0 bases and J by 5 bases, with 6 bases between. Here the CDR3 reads CASSLASDQPQHF. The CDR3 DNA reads TGCGCCAGCAGCTTGGCCTCGGATCAGCCCCAGCATTTT.

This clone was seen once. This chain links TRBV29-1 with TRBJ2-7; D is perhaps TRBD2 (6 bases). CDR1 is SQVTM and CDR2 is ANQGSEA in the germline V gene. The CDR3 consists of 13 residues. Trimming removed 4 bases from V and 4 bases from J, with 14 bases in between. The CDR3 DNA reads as TGCAGCGTTGCGTGGAGGGGTGGTTACGAGCAGTACTTC. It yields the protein CSVAWRGGYEQYF.

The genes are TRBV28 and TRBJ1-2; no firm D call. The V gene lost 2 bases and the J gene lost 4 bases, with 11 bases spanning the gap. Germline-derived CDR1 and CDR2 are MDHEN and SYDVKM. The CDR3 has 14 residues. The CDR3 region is CASSLTWQAYGYTF. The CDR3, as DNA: TGTGCCAGCAGTTTAACCTGGCAGGCCTATGGCTACACCTTC.

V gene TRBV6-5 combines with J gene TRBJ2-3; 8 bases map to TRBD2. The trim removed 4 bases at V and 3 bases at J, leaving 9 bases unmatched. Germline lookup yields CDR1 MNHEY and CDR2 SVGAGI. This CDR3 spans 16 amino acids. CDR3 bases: TGTGCCAGCAGTTCAGGGACTAGTTGGGGAACAGATACGCAGTATTTT. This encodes CASSSGTSWGTDTQYF.

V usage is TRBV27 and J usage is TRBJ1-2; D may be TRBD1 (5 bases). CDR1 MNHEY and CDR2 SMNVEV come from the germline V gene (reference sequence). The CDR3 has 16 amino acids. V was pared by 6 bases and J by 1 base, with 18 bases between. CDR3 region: CASSPNGGRYNYGYTF. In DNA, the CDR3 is TGTGCCAGCAGCCCGAATGGGGGGAGGTATAACTATGGCTACACCTTC.

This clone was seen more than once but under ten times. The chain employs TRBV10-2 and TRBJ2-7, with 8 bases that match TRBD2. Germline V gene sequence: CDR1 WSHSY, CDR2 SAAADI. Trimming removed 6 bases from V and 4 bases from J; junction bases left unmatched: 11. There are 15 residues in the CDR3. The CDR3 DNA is TGCGCCAGCAGACCCGGGAGGGCGGGAGCTTACGAGCAGTACTTC. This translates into CASRPGRAGAYEQYF.

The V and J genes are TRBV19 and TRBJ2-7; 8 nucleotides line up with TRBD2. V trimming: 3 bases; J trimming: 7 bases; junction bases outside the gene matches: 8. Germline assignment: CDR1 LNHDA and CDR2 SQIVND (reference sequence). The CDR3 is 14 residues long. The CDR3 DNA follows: TGTGCCAGTAGTATGCAAGCGGGGGCCGGGGAGCAGTACTTC. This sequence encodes CASSMQAGAGEQYF.

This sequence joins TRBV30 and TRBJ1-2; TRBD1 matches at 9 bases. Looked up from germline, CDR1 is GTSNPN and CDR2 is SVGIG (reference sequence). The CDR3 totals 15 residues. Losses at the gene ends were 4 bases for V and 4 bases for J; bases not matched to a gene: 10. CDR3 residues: CAWNPGQGKIYGYTF. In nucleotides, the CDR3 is TGTGCCTGGAACCCCGGACAGGGGAAGATCTATGGCTACACCTTC.

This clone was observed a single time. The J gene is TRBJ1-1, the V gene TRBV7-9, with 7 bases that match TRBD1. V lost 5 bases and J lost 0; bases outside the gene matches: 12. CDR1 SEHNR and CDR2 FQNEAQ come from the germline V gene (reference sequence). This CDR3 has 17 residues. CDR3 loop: CASSPVPGQPMNTEAFF. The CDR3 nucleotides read TGTGCCAGCAGCCCAGTACCGGGACAGCCTATGAACACTGAAGCTTTCTTT. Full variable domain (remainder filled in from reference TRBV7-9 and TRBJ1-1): DTGVSQNPRHKITKRGQNVTFRCDPISEHNRLYWYRQTLGQGPEFLTYFQNEAQLEKSRLLSDRFSAERPKGSFSTLEIQRTEQGDSAMYLCASSPVPGQPMNTEAFFGQGTRLTVV.

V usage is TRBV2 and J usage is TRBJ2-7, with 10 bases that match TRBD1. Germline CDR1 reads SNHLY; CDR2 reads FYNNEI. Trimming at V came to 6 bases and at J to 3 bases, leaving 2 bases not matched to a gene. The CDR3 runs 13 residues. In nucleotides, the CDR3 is TGTGCCAGCAGGACAGGGGGCGGCTACGAGCAGTACTTC. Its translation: CASRTGGGYEQYF.

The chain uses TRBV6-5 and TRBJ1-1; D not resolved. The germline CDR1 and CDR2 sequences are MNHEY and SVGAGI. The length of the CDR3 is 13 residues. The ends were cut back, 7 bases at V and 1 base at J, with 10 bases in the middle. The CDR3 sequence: CASIPSGNTEAFF. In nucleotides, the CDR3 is TGTGCCAGCATCCCTTCGGGGAACACTGAAGCTTTCTTT.

CDR3 residues: CATSSIAGGFNEQFF. CDR3 bases: TGTGCCACCAGTAGTATAGCGGGAGGGTTCAATGAGCAGTTCTTC. This rearrangement joins TRBV15 to TRBJ2-1; 11 bases match TRBD2. V lost 6 bases, J lost 6 bases, and 7 bases stayed unmatched. Germline CDR1 reads LNHNV; CDR2 reads YYDKDF (reference sequence). The CDR3 extends over 15 amino acids.

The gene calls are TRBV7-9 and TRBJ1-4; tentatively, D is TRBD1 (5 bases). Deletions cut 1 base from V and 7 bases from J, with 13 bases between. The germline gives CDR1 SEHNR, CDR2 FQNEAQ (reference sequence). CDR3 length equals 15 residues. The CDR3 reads CASSLGREGSEKLFF. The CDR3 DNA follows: TGTGCCAGCAGCTTAGGCAGGGAGGGCTCTGAAAAACTGTTTTTT. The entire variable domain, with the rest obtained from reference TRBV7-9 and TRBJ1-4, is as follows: DTGVSQNPRHKITKRGQNVTFRCDPISEHNRLYWYRQTLGQGPEFLTYFQNEAQLEKSRLLSDRFSAERPKGSFSTLEIQRTEQGDSAMYLCASSLGREGSEKLFFGSGTQLSVL.

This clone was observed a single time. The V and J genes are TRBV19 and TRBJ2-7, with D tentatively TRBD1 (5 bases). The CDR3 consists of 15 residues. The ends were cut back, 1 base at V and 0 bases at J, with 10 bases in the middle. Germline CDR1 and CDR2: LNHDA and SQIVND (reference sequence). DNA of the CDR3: TGTGCCAGTAGTATAGGTACAGGCCCCTCCTACGAGCAGTACTTC. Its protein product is CASSIGTGPSYEQYF.

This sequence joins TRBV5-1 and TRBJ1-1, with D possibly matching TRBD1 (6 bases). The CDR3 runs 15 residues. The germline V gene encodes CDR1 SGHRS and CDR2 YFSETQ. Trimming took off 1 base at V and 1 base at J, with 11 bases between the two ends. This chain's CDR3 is CASSLPGTKNTEAFF. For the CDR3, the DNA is TGCGCCAGCAGCTTGCCTGGGACAAAGAACACTGAAGCTTTCTTT.

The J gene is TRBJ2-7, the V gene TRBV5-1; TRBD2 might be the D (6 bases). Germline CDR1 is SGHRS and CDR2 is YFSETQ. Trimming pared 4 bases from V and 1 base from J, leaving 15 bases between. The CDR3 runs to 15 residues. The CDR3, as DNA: TGCGCCAGCAGCGTGGAAGGCGGGATTTCCTACGAGCAGTACTTC. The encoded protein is CASSVEGGISYEQYF.

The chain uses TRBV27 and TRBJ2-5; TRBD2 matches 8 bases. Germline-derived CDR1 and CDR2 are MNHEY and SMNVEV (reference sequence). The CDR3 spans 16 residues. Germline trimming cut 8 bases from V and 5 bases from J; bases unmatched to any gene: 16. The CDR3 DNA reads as TGTGCCAGCGTCGGAGTAGCGGGGTCCGGGATGGAGACCCAGTACTTC. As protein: CASVGVAGSGMETQYF.

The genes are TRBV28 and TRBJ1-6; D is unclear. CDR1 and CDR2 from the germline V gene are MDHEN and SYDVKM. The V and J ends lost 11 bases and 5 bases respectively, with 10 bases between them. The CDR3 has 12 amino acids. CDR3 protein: CAGRSDNSPLHF. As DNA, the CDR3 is TGTGCCGGACGTAGCGATAATTCACCCCTCCACTTT.

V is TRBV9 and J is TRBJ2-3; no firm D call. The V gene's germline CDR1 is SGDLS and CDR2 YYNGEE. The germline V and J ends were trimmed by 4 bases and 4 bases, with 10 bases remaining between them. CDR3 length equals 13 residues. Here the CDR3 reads CASSPRLADTQYF. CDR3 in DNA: TGTGCCAGCAGCCCACGGTTGGCAGATACGCAGTATTTT.

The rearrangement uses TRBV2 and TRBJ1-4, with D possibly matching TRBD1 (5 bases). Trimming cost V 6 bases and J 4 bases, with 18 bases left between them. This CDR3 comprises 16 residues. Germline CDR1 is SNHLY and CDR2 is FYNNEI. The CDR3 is CASRAWGGTVNEKLFF. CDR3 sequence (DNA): TGTGCCAGCAGGGCTTGGGGCGGGACGGTTAATGAAAAACTGTTTTTT.

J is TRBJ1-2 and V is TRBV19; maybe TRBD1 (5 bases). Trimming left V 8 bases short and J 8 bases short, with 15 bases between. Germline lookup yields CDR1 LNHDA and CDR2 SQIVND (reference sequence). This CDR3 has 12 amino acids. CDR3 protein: CASQRTSEGYTF. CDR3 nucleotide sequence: TGTGCCAGTCAAAGGACATCCGAGGGCTACACCTTC.

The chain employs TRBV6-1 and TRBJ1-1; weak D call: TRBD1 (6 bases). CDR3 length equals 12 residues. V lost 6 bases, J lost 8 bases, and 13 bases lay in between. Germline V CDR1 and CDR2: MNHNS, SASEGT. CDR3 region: CASSVQGAEAFF. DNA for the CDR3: TGTGCCAGCAGCGTACAGGGCGCGGAAGCTTTCTTT.

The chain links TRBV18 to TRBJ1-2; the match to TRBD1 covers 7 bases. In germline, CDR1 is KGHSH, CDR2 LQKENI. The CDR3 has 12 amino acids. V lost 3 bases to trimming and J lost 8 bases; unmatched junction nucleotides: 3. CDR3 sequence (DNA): TGTGCCAGCTCACCCACAGGGGACGGCTACACCTTC. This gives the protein CASSPTGDGYTF.

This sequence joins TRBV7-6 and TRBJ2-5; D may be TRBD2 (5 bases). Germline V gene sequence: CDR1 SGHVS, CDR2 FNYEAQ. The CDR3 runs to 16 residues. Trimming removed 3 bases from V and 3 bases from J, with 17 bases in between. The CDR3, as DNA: TGTGCCAGCAGCTTTGGAATACGAGGGTTAGAAGAGACCCAGTACTTC. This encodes CASSFGIRGLEETQYF.

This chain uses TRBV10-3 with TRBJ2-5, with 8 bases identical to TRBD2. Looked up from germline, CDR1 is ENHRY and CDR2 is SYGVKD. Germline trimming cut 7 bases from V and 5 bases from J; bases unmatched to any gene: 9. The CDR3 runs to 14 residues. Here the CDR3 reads CAITPGGNDETQYF. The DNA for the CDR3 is TGTGCCATCACACCGGGGGGGAATGATGAGACCCAGTACTTC.